This entry lists 20 T cell receptor beta chains sequenced from one sample in a study of blood T cell repertoires in COVID-19 (dated by TCRdb to 2020 to 2022). Library preparation was by the immunoSEQ multiplex PCR assay. TCRdb re-hosts the immuneACCESS table, in-frame sequences only. Its copies lack some clones; in the studies checked, an unresolved V gene accounts for under half of them, and the cause for the rest is not known. This sample has about 270,000 clones in its table, and 88% of those were observed once. The ten largest clones capture approximately 3.7% of the sample. The sample taken for sequencing was peripheral blood. The receptors were sampled from a man aged 55 to 70 who had recovered from COVID-19.

In DNA form, the CDR3 reads TGTGCCAGCAGTTTATTCTTTGCGGGGTGGTCGGAGACCCAGTACTTC. Translated, it gives CASSLFFAGWSETQYF. V and J are TRBV27 and TRBJ2-5, with D possibly TRBD2 on 6 matching bases. Germline CDR1 MNHEY, CDR2 SMNVEV (reference sequence). This CDR3 has 16 amino acids. V lost 1 base and J lost 5, with 17 bases in between.

The rearrangement uses TRBV19 and TRBJ1-5; TRBD1 agrees at 7 bases. The CDR3 is 14 residues long. Germline V lookup: CDR1 LNHDA, CDR2 SQIVND (reference sequence). The V and J ends lost 4 bases and 4 bases, in that order; junction bases with no gene match: 4. CDR3 in amino acids: CASSTWTGNQPQHF. In DNA, the CDR3 is TGTGCCAGTAGTACCTGGACAGGTAATCAGCCCCAGCATTTT.

The CDR3 DNA follows: TGTGCCAGCAGCCAGGGGAGATATGAAGCTTTCTTT. This sequence encodes CASSQGRYEAFF. The gene calls are TRBV3-1 (or the pseudogene TRBV3-2) and TRBJ1-1; D not certain. V lost 3 bases and J 7 bases, leaving 9 bases between the germline ends. The CDR3 contains 12 residues. Germline loops: CDR1 LGHDT, CDR2 YNNKEL (reference sequence).

This chain joins TRBV24-1 and TRBJ1-5; 10 bases fit TRBD1. J was trimmed by 3 bases and V by 5 bases; bases with no gene match: 6. Germline V gene sequence: CDR1 KGHDR, CDR2 SFDVKD. The CDR3 extends over 16 amino acids. This CDR3 is CATSARDRGHNQPQHF. The CDR3 coding sequence is TGTGCCACCAGTGCCCGGGACAGGGGTCACAATCAGCCCCAGCATTTT.

Comment on this clone: One junction end disagrees with the germline gene, perhaps due to a read error. J is TRBJ1-3 and V is TRBV6-5; D is unresolved. CDR3 length equals 11 residues. Per the germline V gene, CDR1 is MNHEY and CDR2 is SVGAGI. In DNA, the CDR3 is TGCCATAGCAGCTCTGGAAACACCATATATTTT. Its protein is CHSSSGNTIYF.

This clone has just one count. This sequence joins TRBV27 and TRBJ2-3; D is perhaps TRBD2 (5 bases). Germline CDR1 is MNHEY and CDR2 is SMNVEV (reference sequence). V was clipped by 3 bases and J by 2 bases, with 24 bases between them. This CDR3 region has 19 residues. DNA of the CDR3: TGTGCCAGCAGTTTTAAATCTACCGGGATCTCTTCCTTCACAGATACGCAGTATTTT. It encodes CASSFKSTGISSFTDTQYF.

The chain employs TRBV30 and TRBJ2-3; 10 bases map to TRBD1. Trimming took 4 bases from V and 7 from J; bases not matched to a gene: 14. The length of the CDR3 is 16 residues. CDR1 is GTSNPN and CDR2 is SVGIG in the germline V gene (reference sequence). CDR3 DNA sequence: TGTGCCTGGATAGGGACAGGGGTTTTAATGAGGAATACGCAGTATTTT. Translating gives CAWIGTGVLMRNTQYF.

The chain carries TRBV2 and TRBJ2-3; D gene uncertain. The CDR3 covers 14 residues. The germline gives CDR1 SNHLY, CDR2 FYNNEI. Trimming removed 10 bases at V and 6 bases at J, with 20 bases between. In DNA form, the CDR3 reads TGTGCCAACAATCTTCCGGTCCCGAGGGATACGCAGTATTTT. It translates to CANNLPVPRDTQYF.

This chain joins TRBV7-2 and TRBJ2-7, with TRBD1 identical over 10 bases. Germline trimming cut 1 base from V and 4 bases from J; bases unmatched to any gene: 13. This CDR3 has 18 residues. From germline, CDR1 is SGHTA and CDR2 FQGNSA. CDR3 region: CASSLGPGQGILGYEQYF. The CDR3 coding sequence is TGTGCCAGCAGCTTAGGGCCGGGACAGGGGATACTTGGGTACGAGCAGTACTTC.

The chain recombines TRBV4-1 with TRBJ2-3; a weak D match, TRBD2 (5 bases). The CDR3 extends over 18 amino acids. In germline, CDR1 is MGHRA, CDR2 YSYEKL. Trimming stripped 1 base from V and 0 bases from J, with 17 bases between. The CDR3 loop is CASSQGRSLAVSTDTQYF. As DNA, the CDR3 is TGCGCCAGCAGCCAAGGGAGGTCGCTAGCCGTGAGCACAGATACGCAGTATTTT.

This clone was observed once. The chain uses TRBV19 and TRBJ1-2; D call uncertain. CDR3 length equals 13 residues. CDR1 is LNHDA, CDR2 SQIVND, per germline (reference sequence). Trimming left V 3 bases short and J 2 bases short, with 7 bases between. The CDR3 protein is CASSIGRNYGYTF. In DNA, the CDR3 is TGTGCCAGTAGTATCGGCAGGAACTATGGCTACACCTTC.

In this sample, this clone turned up a few times. The chain links TRBV5-4 to TRBJ2-7; the match to TRBD2 covers 12 bases. Germline values: CDR1 SGHNT, CDR2 YYREEE (reference sequence). This CDR3 is 16 amino acids long. The ends lost 4 bases at V and 0 bases at J; junction bases unmatched: 5. The CDR3 region is CASSLGLAGSSYEQYF. The CDR3 DNA reads as TGTGCCAGCAGCCTCGGACTAGCGGGAAGCTCCTACGAGCAGTACTTC. Looking up the rest from reference TRBV5-4 and TRBJ2-7 gives the full variable domain: ETGVTQSPTHLIKTRGQQVTLRCSSQSGHNTVSWYQQALGQGPQFIFQYYREEENGRGNFPPRFSGLQFPNYSSELNVNALELDDSALYLCASSLGLAGSSYEQYFGPGTRLTVT.

The chain is built from TRBV30 and TRBJ1-3; no clear D gene. This CDR3 is built from 14 residues. Per germline, CDR1 GTSNPN and CDR2 SVGIG (reference sequence). Deletions cut 2 bases from V and 2 bases from J, with 10 bases between. For the CDR3, the DNA is TGTGCCTGGAGTACACTCGGGGCTGGAAACACCATATATTTT. It encodes CAWSTLGAGNTIYF.

J is TRBJ1-3 and V is TRBV27; the D gene is possibly TRBD1 (5 bases). The CDR3 totals 14 residues. Trimming shortened V by 4 bases and J by 0 bases, and 7 bases separated the two germline ends. From germline, CDR1 is MNHEY and CDR2 SMNVEV (reference sequence). The DNA of the CDR3 is TGTGCCAGCAGTTCAGGGATCTCTGGAAACACCATATATTTT. Its translation: CASSSGISGNTIYF.

This chain connects TRBV24-1 to TRBJ2-1; 7 positions agree with TRBD1. V was pared by 7 bases and J by 7 bases, with 15 bases of the junction left unmatched. Germline loops: CDR1 KGHDR, CDR2 SFDVKD. The CDR3 is 16 amino acids. In nucleotides, the CDR3 is TGTGCCACCAGCGTAGCCAGGACAGGTACCTTTAATGAGCAGTTCTTC. Amino acid sequence: CATSVARTGTFNEQFF.

The chain recombines TRBV19 with TRBJ2-1, with D unclear. CDR3 length: 15 amino acids. The V end lost 3 bases, the J end lost 8 bases, and 17 bases lay between the germline ends. The germline V gene has CDR1 LNHDA and CDR2 SQIVND (reference sequence). CDR3 region: CASSMRFGPRDEQFF. The CDR3 nucleotides read TGTGCCAGTAGTATGAGGTTCGGCCCCCGCGATGAGCAGTTCTTC.

This clone was recorded once. The chain uses TRBV11-2 and TRBJ1-1; 10 bases are a match to TRBD1. Germline assignment: CDR1 SGHAT and CDR2 FQNNGV. This CDR3 is built from 15 residues. V lost 5 bases, J lost 5 bases, and 8 bases stayed unmatched. The CDR3 nucleotides are TGTGCCAGCAGCCTACGGGACAGGGGATGGACTGAAGCTTTCTTT. Translation: CASSLRDRGWTEAFF.

V usage is TRBV30 and J usage is TRBJ1-1; D call uncertain. The germline V gene encodes CDR1 GTSNPN and CDR2 SVGIG (reference sequence). V was clipped by 8 bases and J by 6 bases, with 16 bases between them. The CDR3 loop spans 12 amino acids. CDR3 coding DNA: TGTGCCCATCGTTCGATGGAGGCTGAAGCTTTCTTT. This codes for CAHRSMEAEAFF.

This chain joins TRBV7-3 and TRBJ2-1; D gene uncertain. The CDR3 totals 16 residues. Between the trimmed V and J ends, which lost 1 base and 5 bases, there was a span of 15 bases. Germline CDR1 reads SGHTA; CDR2 reads FQGTGA. The CDR3 DNA sequence: TGTGCCAGCAGCTTAAGAGCCTCGCGGTACAACAATGAGCAGTTCTTC. It is translated as CASSLRASRYNNEQFF.

The chain is built from TRBV15 and TRBJ2-3; 11 bases line up with TRBD1. The CDR3 consists of 18 residues. Germline lookup yields CDR1 LNHNV and CDR2 YYDKDF (reference sequence). V shed 7 bases, J shed 0 bases, and the junction held 12 bases outside the gene matches. CDR3 bases: TGTGCCACCAACCCAATACTAGGACAGGGGGCTAGCACAGATACGCAGTATTTT. Protein product: CATNPILGQGASTDTQYF.